This T cell receptor beta chain was documented in a study of blood T cell repertoires in COVID-19. About the study: The United States, Italy and Spain supplied acute and convalescent COVID-19 samples. The analysed material was cDNA or gDNA that came from T cells, B-cell-depleted T cells, or PBMCs.

This CDR3 comprises 14 residues. Germline CDR1 reads MDHEN; CDR2 reads SYDVKM. Germline trimming cut 6 bases from V and 4 bases from J; bases unmatched to any gene: 7. Only in-frame clones appear in the TCRdb table, and some are missing; sequencing was by immunoSEQ multiplex PCR. The data contain around 80,000 clones, about 88% of them singletons. This clonotype was obtained from a man older than 75 with active or convalescent COVID-19. Sequenced: peripheral blood. The rearrangement links TRBV28 to TRBJ1-1, with 8 nucleotides matching TRBD1. CDR3 region: CASRTGVSSTEAFF. In DNA, the CDR3 is TGTGCCAGCAGGACAGGGGTATCTAGCACTGAAGCTTTCTTT.